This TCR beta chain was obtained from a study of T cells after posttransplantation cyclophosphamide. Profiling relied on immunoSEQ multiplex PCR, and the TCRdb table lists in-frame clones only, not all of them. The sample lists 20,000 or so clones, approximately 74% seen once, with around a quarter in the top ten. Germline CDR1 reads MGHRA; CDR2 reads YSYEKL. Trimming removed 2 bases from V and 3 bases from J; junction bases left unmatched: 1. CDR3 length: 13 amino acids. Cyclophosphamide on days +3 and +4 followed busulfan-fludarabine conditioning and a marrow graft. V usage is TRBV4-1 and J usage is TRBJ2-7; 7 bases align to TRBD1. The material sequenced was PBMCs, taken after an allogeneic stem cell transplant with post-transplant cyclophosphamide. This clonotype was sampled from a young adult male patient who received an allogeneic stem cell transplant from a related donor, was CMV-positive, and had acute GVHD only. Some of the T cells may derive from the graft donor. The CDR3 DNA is TGCGCCAGCAGCCAACGGGACAGCTACGAGCAGTACTTC. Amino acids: CASSQRDSYEQYF.